The present T cell receptor beta chain was sequenced within a study of CD8 T cells in Susac syndrome. This CDR3 has 17 amino acids. Germline lookup yields CDR1 MNHEY and CDR2 SMNVEV (reference sequence). V trimming: 5 bases; J trimming: 3 bases; junction bases outside the gene matches: 10. An amount of RNA that ranged from roughly 0.45 to 1 ug was reverse transcribed with random hexamers. One entry per CDR3 protein, called by TCRdb with MiXCR from the immunoSEQ multiplex PCR reads. The sample holds some 260,000 distinct CDR3 sequences, around 84% seen once. The chain combines TRBV27 with TRBJ2-2; TRBD1 matches 9 bases. The sequenced material came from CD8+ T cells from PBMCs. The receptor was derived from a human donor with multiple sclerosis. The CDR3 DNA reads TGTGCCAGCAGTCCCTCGATGGGGGACAGGGACACCGGGGAGCTGTTTTTT. Protein product: CASSPSMGDRDTGELFF.